These 23 T cell receptor beta chains originate from one sample sequenced in a study of Graves' ophthalmopathy and Graves' hyperthyroidism. CDR3 regions of TCR beta were amplified from RNA transcripts. In the first round, RT-PCR was carried out with HTBI primers, and a multiplex PCR formed the second round. Each CDR3 protein is one row after TCRdb ran MiXCR on the multiplex PCR reads. The table includes 200,000 to 300,000 distinct CDR3 sequences, around 42% detected once. Material for sequencing was peripheral blood. Source of these receptors: an adult man with Graves' ophthalmopathy.

This clonotype has more than one count but fewer than ten. This chain connects TRBV7-2 to TRBJ1-2; D remains ambiguous. CDR3 size: 15 residues. Trimming removed 1 base at V and 4 bases at J, with 13 bases between. Germline CDR1 is SGHTA and CDR2 is FQGNSA. The chain's CDR3 is CASSLGNRARYGYTF. The DNA for the CDR3 is TGTGCCAGCAGCTTAGGCAACCGCGCTCGCTATGGCTACACCTTC.

This chain joins TRBV12-3 or TRBV12-4 and TRBJ1-1; a possible D gene is TRBD1 (5 bases). CDR3 length: 15 residues. Trimming removed 4 bases at V and 6 bases at J, with 18 bases between. CDR3 DNA sequence: TGTGCCAGCAGTTCCCCGGGAGCAGGGCCCCCTGAAGCTTTCTTT. Translated: CASSSPGAGPPEAFF.

This clonotype has a handful of counts. This chain connects TRBV12-3 or TRBV12-4 to TRBJ1-6; tentatively, D is TRBD1 (5 bases). This CDR3 spans 14 amino acids. Trimming shortened V by 5 bases and J by 10 bases, and 15 bases separated the two germline ends. CDR3 sequence (DNA): TGTGCCAGCAGTACGCTCCAGGGAAGATCACCCCTCCACTTT. Protein sequence: CASSTLQGRSPLHF.

V is TRBV29-1 and J is TRBJ2-3, with D tentatively TRBD1 or TRBD2 (5 bases each). V lost 0 bases to trimming and J lost 7 bases, with 17 bases between them. The CDR3 is 15 amino acids. Germline lookup yields CDR1 SQVTM and CDR2 ANQGSEA. The chain's CDR3 is CSVEDRGAGLNTQYF. Written as DNA, the CDR3 is TGCAGCGTTGAAGATCGAGGGGCAGGGTTGAATACGCAGTATTTT.

The sample holds a few counts of this clonotype. V usage is TRBV6-1 and J usage is TRBJ2-5; no reliable D call. This CDR3 contains 13 residues. Between the trimmed V and J ends, which lost 6 bases and 10 bases, there was a span of 18 bases. CDR1 MNHNS and CDR2 SASEGT come from the germline V gene. CDR3 nucleotide sequence: TGTGCCAGCAGCATCGGCCGACTCATGGGCCAGTACTTC. This translates into CASSIGRLMGQYF.

This chain links TRBV10-3 with TRBJ2-5; 11 bases align to TRBD2. Germline values: CDR1 ENHRY, CDR2 SYGVKD. V shed 3 bases and J 4 bases; nucleotides not matched to a gene: 4. The CDR3 spans 15 residues. CDR3 in DNA: TGTGCCATCAGTGAAACTAGCGGGAGATTAGAGACCCAGTACTTC. It encodes CAISETSGRLETQYF.

In its sample, this clonotype was seen a few times. The rearrangement uses TRBV20-1 and TRBJ2-5; 8 bases align to TRBD2. The ends lost 4 bases at V and 5 bases at J; junction bases unmatched: 6. The CDR3 spans 13 residues. CDR1 DFQATT and CDR2 SNEGSKA come from the germline V gene (reference sequence). In nucleotides, the CDR3 is TGCAGTGCTACGCCGGGACTAGGGGAGACCCAGTACTTC. Its protein product is CSATPGLGETQYF.

V gene TRBV20-1 combines with J gene TRBJ2-1; TRBD2 matches at 8 bases. V dropped 3 bases and J dropped 10; count of bases not matched to a gene: 8. Germline CDR1 DFQATT, CDR2 SNEGSKA (reference sequence). This CDR3 contains 13 residues. CDR3 nucleotides: TGCAGTGCTAGTCCCGAACTAGCGGAAGAGCAGTTCTTC. It specifies CSASPELAEEQFF.

This clonotype was seen only a few times. This sequence joins TRBV6-1 and TRBJ2-5, with 7 bases matching TRBD1. The CDR3 length is 14 residues. V was clipped by 0 bases and J by 6 bases; unmatched bases: 4. The germline gives CDR1 MNHNS, CDR2 SASEGT. Here the CDR3 reads CASSEAGQWKTQYF. The CDR3 DNA follows: TGTGCCAGCAGTGAAGCGGGACAGTGGAAGACCCAGTACTTC.

This clonotype was counted between two and nine times. This sequence joins TRBV19 and TRBJ1-4; D not resolved. Germline V CDR1 and CDR2: LNHDA, SQIVND (reference sequence). The CDR3 consists of 14 residues. Trimming took 8 bases from V and 7 from J, leaving 17 bases between them. The CDR3 DNA reads as TGTGCCAGTTCCGGACTCACGACGGGTGAAAAACTGTTTTTT. Protein sequence: CASSGLTTGEKLFF.

This clonotype was counted at least ten times. V gene TRBV20-1 combines with J gene TRBJ1-2; D ambiguous. CDR1 is DFQATT, CDR2 SNEGSKA, per germline (reference sequence). This CDR3 spans 11 amino acids. Deletions cut 6 bases from V and 4 bases from J, with 9 bases between. CDR3 region: CSAADAYGYTF. CDR3 sequence (DNA): TGCAGTGCCGCGGATGCCTATGGCTACACCTTC.

About this clonotype: Just one base apart from a much larger clone, this may be a read error. The rearrangement links TRBV24-1 to TRBJ1-2, with no clear D. Trimming shortened V by 2 bases and J by 0 bases, and 12 bases separated the two germline ends. The CDR3 has 16 residues. The V gene's germline CDR1 is KGHDR and CDR2 SFDVKD. CDR3 nucleotide sequence: TGTGCCACCAGTGATTCGCCGATAGCGTCTAACTATGGCTACACCTTC. It codes for CATSDSPIASNYGYTF.

A few counts support this clonotype. This rearrangement joins TRBV15 to TRBJ1-4, with 8 positions matching TRBD1. V trimming: 10 bases; J trimming: 7 bases; junction bases outside the gene matches: 8. Germline CDR1 LNHNV, CDR2 YYDKDF (reference sequence). The CDR3 is 13 amino acids. The CDR3 protein is CAIQGANGEKLFF. In DNA form, the CDR3 reads TGTGCCATCCAGGGGGCGAATGGTGAAAAACTGTTTTTT.

The V and J genes are TRBV7-8 and TRBJ2-7; unclear D gene. The CDR3 loop spans 12 amino acids. The V gene lost 6 bases and the J gene lost 7 bases, with 13 bases spanning the gap. Germline V CDR1 and CDR2: SGHVS, FQNEAQ. The CDR3 region has the DNA TGTGCCAGCAGACGTGACTTGACAGAGCAGTACTTC. It yields the protein CASRRDLTEQYF.

This chain links TRBV27 with TRBJ2-5, with 7 bases lining up with TRBD2. CDR1 is MNHEY, CDR2 SMNVEV, per germline (reference sequence). The CDR3 spans 13 residues. With 4 bases clipped from V and 4 bases from J, the junction kept 3 bases outside the gene matches. The CDR3 reads CASSSRGRETQYF. The CDR3, as DNA: TGTGCCAGCAGTTCCCGCGGGAGAGAGACCCAGTACTTC.

This clonotype was observed a handful of times. J is TRBJ2-7 and V is TRBV7-9; TRBD1 matches at 8 bases. J lost 11 bases, V lost 5 bases, and 8 bases had no gene match. Germline values: CDR1 SEHNR, CDR2 FQNEAQ (reference sequence). The CDR3 covers 12 residues. The CDR3 is CASSPGQGGKYF. In DNA, the CDR3 is TGTGCCAGCAGCCCAGGACAGGGTGGGAAGTACTTC.

The rearrangement joins TRBV5-1 to TRBJ2-5; 10 nucleotides align to TRBD2. The J segment lost 4 bases and the V segment lost 1 base, leaving 4 bases of the junction unmatched. The CDR3 length is 15 residues. Per germline, CDR1 SGHRS and CDR2 YFSETQ. This CDR3 reads CASSLSAGGPETQYF. CDR3 nucleotides: TGCGCCAGCAGCTTGTCAGCGGGAGGGCCAGAGACCCAGTACTTC. The complete variable domain, with remaining parts taken from reference TRBV5-1 and TRBJ2-5, reads KAGVTQTPRYLIKTRGQQVTLSCSPISGHRSVSWYQQTPGQGLQFLFEYFSETQRNKGNFPGRFSGRQFSNSRSEMNVSTLELGDSALYLCASSLSAGGPETQYFGPGTRLLVL.

The sample holds a few counts of this clonotype. This chain connects TRBV13 to TRBJ2-7, with 10 bases that match TRBD2. The trim removed 9 bases at V and 9 bases at J, leaving 20 bases unmatched. CDR1 is PRHDT, CDR2 FYEKMQ, per germline (reference sequence). The CDR3 has 16 amino acids. The CDR3 coding sequence is TGTGCCAGTCAAGCCCGCGGTCTAGCGGGGGATCACGGGCAGTACTTC. Translating gives CASQARGLAGDHGQYF.

This clonotype was found a few times. This chain links TRBV7-3 with TRBJ2-7; 8 nucleotides line up with TRBD1. The germline CDR1 and CDR2 sequences are SGHTA and FQGTGA. This CDR3 has 13 residues. Trimming cost V 3 bases and J 5 bases; bases outside gene matches: 3. CDR3 residues: CASSFDRGDEQYF. CDR3 DNA sequence: TGTGCCAGCAGCTTTGACAGGGGAGACGAGCAGTACTTC.

The chain has TRBV2 and TRBJ2-7; D is uncertain. Germline loops: CDR1 SNHLY, CDR2 FYNNEI. Trimming removed 11 bases at V and 1 base at J, with 12 bases between. The CDR3 is made up of 12 amino acids. This CDR3 is CAGSQLSYEQYF. The CDR3 region has the DNA TGTGCCGGCTCTCAATTATCCTACGAGCAGTACTTC.

The V call is TRBV2, the J call TRBJ1-4, with a possible D match to TRBD1 (5 bases). Trimming shortened V by 4 bases and J by 0 bases, and 6 bases separated the two germline ends. Germline V gives CDR1 SNHLY, CDR2 FYNNEI. The CDR3 is made up of 14 amino acids. The CDR3 protein is CASSGDATNEKLFF. CDR3 bases: TGTGCCAGCAGTGGGGACGCAACTAATGAAAAACTGTTTTTT.

This clonotype was found a few times. V usage is TRBV12-3 or TRBV12-4 and J usage is TRBJ2-5, with 8 nucleotides matching TRBD2. The length of the CDR3 is 13 residues. J gave up 5 bases and V 4 bases, and 3 bases lay outside the gene matches. Here the CDR3 DNA reads TGTGCCAGCAGTTCTACTAGCGGCGAGACCCAGTACTTC. Protein sequence: CASSSTSGETQYF.

This rearrangement joins TRBV14 to TRBJ1-2; unclear D gene. This CDR3 region has 16 residues. CDR1 and CDR2 (germline): SGHDN, FVKESK. V was shortened by 1 base and J by 5 bases, with 17 bases between the two germline ends. The CDR3 sequence is CASSQGWGTRHYGYTF. CDR3 bases: TGTGCCAGCAGCCAAGGTTGGGGTACCCGTCATTATGGCTACACCTTC.